This TCR beta chain was sequenced during a study of cytomegalovirus exposure and HLA in healthy donors. Study observations and caveats: Previously analyzed data showed that most TCR beta V segments were productive at a frequency of about 87% or about 30%.

The primer mix had 60 Vbeta and 13 Jbeta primers. This table comes from immunoSEQ multiplex PCR, and its TCRdb copy is limited to in-frame clones, with some not included. The sample has nearly 300,000 clones; roughly 89% are singletons. CDR1 and CDR2 from the germline V gene are KGHSH and LQKENI. V lost 1 base and J lost 0; bases outside the gene matches: 4. The CDR3 sequence is 16 residues long. Concerning this clone: Its cognate antigen is unknown.

What was sequenced was PBMCs. The rearrangement links TRBV18 to TRBJ2-7; 9 nucleotides align to TRBD1. The receptor was isolated from a man in his forties in good health and CMV-seropositive. The CDR3 nucleotides read TGTGCCAGCTCACCACTCGGGACAGGGAGCTCCTACGAGCAGTACTTC. It codes for CASSPLGTGSSYEQYF.